This is a list of T cell receptor beta chains from one sample in a study of T cells in localized non-small cell lung cancer. Assay: immunoSEQ multiplex PCR; the TCRdb copy retains only in-frame clones and omits some. The sample has about 11,000 clones; approximately 81% are singletons. The starting material was peripheral blood, obtained before any cancer treatment. The receptors originated from an older male donor with stage I lung adenocarcinoma. Both conserved end residues are part of each CDR3. Each record gives: J gene, V gene, D gene, CDR3 protein. D genes are given only for firm matches.

j_gene: TRBJ2-3; v_gene: TRBV29-1; d_gene: -; CDR3aa: CSVGGRTDTQYF
j_gene: TRBJ2-6; v_gene: TRBV2; d_gene: -; CDR3aa: CASSESWALGGSGANVLTF
j_gene: TRBJ1-2; v_gene: TRBV9; d_gene: -; CDR3aa: CASSVESKSRGARGYTF
j_gene: TRBJ1-1; v_gene: TRBV29-1; d_gene: -; CDR3aa: CSVGGAFF
j_gene: TRBJ1-3; v_gene: TRBV7-8; d_gene: -; CDR3aa: CASARQFDAGNTIYF
j_gene: TRBJ1-6; v_gene: TRBV30; d_gene: TRBD1; CDR3aa: CAWDYRGNSPLHF
j_gene: TRBJ1-4; v_gene: TRBV10-3; d_gene: -; CDR3aa: CAINSGPNEKLFF
j_gene: TRBJ2-3; v_gene: TRBV7-9; d_gene: -; CDR3aa: CASSFRQGGTDTQYF
j_gene: TRBJ2-3; v_gene: TRBV7-9; d_gene: TRBD2; CDR3aa: CASSLARAGGDTQYF
j_gene: TRBJ1-2; v_gene: TRBV6-5; d_gene: -; CDR3aa: CASSYPKQVHYGYTF
j_gene: TRBJ1-1; v_gene: TRBV2; d_gene: -; CDR3aa: CASSAGNNEAFF
j_gene: TRBJ2-3; v_gene: TRBV7-9; d_gene: -; CDR3aa: CASSPNIIDTQYF
j_gene: TRBJ2-3; v_gene: TRBV5-1; d_gene: -; CDR3aa: CASSLSFTDTQYF
j_gene: TRBJ2-2; v_gene: TRBV7-9; d_gene: -; CDR3aa: CASSSPGELFF
j_gene: TRBJ1-5; v_gene: TRBV28; d_gene: -; CDR3aa: CASSLAGIGQPQHF
j_gene: TRBJ2-1; v_gene: TRBV7-2; d_gene: TRBD1; CDR3aa: CASSLVGTGTYNEQFF
j_gene: TRBJ2-7; v_gene: TRBV14; d_gene: -; CDR3aa: CASSQVNPSLSYEQYF
j_gene: TRBJ1-5; v_gene: TRBV2; d_gene: -; CDR3aa: CASSEWSSNQPQHF
j_gene: TRBJ1-6; v_gene: TRBV2; d_gene: TRBD1; CDR3aa: CASRPRTGNNSPLHF
j_gene: TRBJ2-2; v_gene: TRBV6-1; d_gene: -; CDR3aa: CASRDVNTGELFF
j_gene: TRBJ1-6; v_gene: TRBV1; d_gene: -; CDR3aa: CTSSPTLGQGAYYNSPLHF
j_gene: TRBJ2-4; v_gene: TRBV6-5; d_gene: TRBD2; CDR3aa: CASSYSGRGGGNIQYF
j_gene: TRBJ2-7; v_gene: TRBV7-9; d_gene: -; CDR3aa: CASSPLRGRKTYEQYF
j_gene: TRBJ2-1; v_gene: TRBV29-1; d_gene: -; CDR3aa: CSFRGGRNEQFF
j_gene: TRBJ1-1; v_gene: TRBV28; d_gene: -; CDR3aa: CASSLWVMNTEAFF
j_gene: TRBJ1-2; v_gene: TRBV30; d_gene: -; CDR3aa: CAYSRDRPYGYTF
j_gene: TRBJ2-6; v_gene: TRBV28; d_gene: -; CDR3aa: CASSLSLWRTGANVLTF
j_gene: TRBJ2-3; v_gene: TRBV5-1; d_gene: -; CDR3aa: CASGEGAPDTQYF
j_gene: TRBJ2-7; v_gene: TRBV6-5; d_gene: -; CDR3aa: CASSYYQSSSYEQYF
j_gene: TRBJ2-2; v_gene: TRBV5-6; d_gene: TRBD2; CDR3aa: CASSRTSGAITGELFF
j_gene: TRBJ2-2; v_gene: TRBV28; d_gene: -; CDR3aa: CASSPAGTGELFF
j_gene: TRBJ2-5; v_gene: TRBV5-8; d_gene: TRBD1; CDR3aa: CASSLNRGKREETQYF
j_gene: TRBJ1-2; v_gene: TRBV28; d_gene: -; CDR3aa: CASSLPRGGYTF
j_gene: TRBJ2-2; v_gene: TRBV28; d_gene: TRBD1; CDR3aa: CASSLSPLTGTGGTGELFF
j_gene: TRBJ2-3; v_gene: TRBV14; d_gene: TRBD1; CDR3aa: CASSRAQGFTQYF
j_gene: TRBJ1-2; v_gene: TRBV6-5; d_gene: -; CDR3aa: CASSYAEGLYGYTF
j_gene: TRBJ2-1; v_gene: TRBV5-1; d_gene: -; CDR3aa: CASRISTGVGDEQFF
j_gene: TRBJ1-1; v_gene: TRBV19; d_gene: -; CDR3aa: CASSMQGFKNTEAFF
j_gene: TRBJ1-1; v_gene: TRBV4-3; d_gene: -; CDR3aa: CASSQAGIMNTEAFF
j_gene: TRBJ1-6; v_gene: TRBV11-3; d_gene: -; CDR3aa: CASSLHENSPLHF
j_gene: TRBJ2-3; v_gene: TRBV5-1; d_gene: -; CDR3aa: CASSPGRDTQYF
j_gene: TRBJ1-5; v_gene: TRBV19; d_gene: -; CDR3aa: CASSIDNGGLQPQHF
j_gene: TRBJ2-3; v_gene: TRBV7-9; d_gene: -; CDR3aa: CASSFGSPYTQYF
j_gene: TRBJ2-3; v_gene: TRBV9; d_gene: -; CDR3aa: CASSVSSGTTTDTQYF
j_gene: TRBJ2-7; v_gene: TRBV6-5; d_gene: -; CDR3aa: CASSYRSGYEQYF
j_gene: TRBJ1-5; v_gene: TRBV19; d_gene: -; CDR3aa: CASSTTGPNQPQHF
j_gene: TRBJ1-1; v_gene: TRBV9; d_gene: TRBD1; CDR3aa: CASSVGTGNEAFF
j_gene: TRBJ2-1; v_gene: TRBV6-1; d_gene: -; CDR3aa: CASSESGIVAYNEQFF
j_gene: TRBJ1-1; v_gene: TRBV7-9; d_gene: TRBD1; CDR3aa: CASSLLDGRGHTEAFF
j_gene: TRBJ1-2; v_gene: TRBV7-2; d_gene: TRBD1; CDR3aa: CASSFRWQGGGYTF
j_gene: TRBJ2-6; v_gene: TRBV14; d_gene: -; CDR3aa: CASSQSGANVLTF
j_gene: TRBJ2-7; v_gene: TRBV28; d_gene: -; CDR3aa: CASSAPYYEQYF
j_gene: TRBJ2-3; v_gene: TRBV28; d_gene: TRBD2; CDR3aa: CASSFPGLDPSATDTQYF
j_gene: TRBJ1-4; v_gene: TRBV28; d_gene: TRBD1; CDR3aa: CASSLSGTGGAGLFF